This T cell receptor (beta chain) was found in a study of vaccination effects on CD4 cells after COVID-19 (dated by TCRdb to between 2021 and 2023). Regarding the study in general: Across the study, the median time from the second dose to post-vaccine sampling was 72 days (range 14 to 241). SARS-CoV-2 spike-specific CD4+ TCR repertoires were compared before and after mRNA vaccination in COVID-19 convalescent patients and in infection-naive vaccine recipients. A total of 9 to 11 COVID-19 convalescent patients and a handful of SARS-CoV-2-naive healthy vaccine recipients were included in the full study. Cultures from other donors in the study were sequenced using the Oncomine TCR Beta short-read assay on an Illumina iSeq 100.

Beyond this particular receptor, the publication reports: Among healthy vaccine recipients, nearly all vaccine-induced clones were SARS-CoV-2 mono-reactive, and only 1 of 255 was cross-reactive with common cold coronaviruses. Only a small number of convalescent patients were included, and no early post-infection timepoints were available, which limited the study. Both infection-induced and vaccine-induced clones contracted markedly at late post-vaccination timepoints, which is consistent with waning T cell responses.

The receptor library was made with the immunoSEQ multiplex PCR assay. DNA from the cultured and isolated CD4+ T cells underwent TCR beta CDR3 sequencing. The authors' analysis ran thus. Non-productive TCR sequences were discarded, and reads were trimmed to the CDR3 region, with only CDR3s of 7 or more amino acids retained. Antigen-specific clonotypes were identified with the MANAFEST web app by comparing expansion in peptide wells against reference cultures. For clones to be considered positive, expansion at FDR<0.05 versus reference and all other wells, an odds ratio above 5, and a frequency above 0.1% in two replicate wells were required. Clonotypes significantly expanded in SARS-CoV-2 spike wells and in at least one common cold coronavirus spike condition were defined as cross-reactive. Levenshtein distance calculated with the stringdist R package was used to assess CDR3 similarity, and unrooted trees were constructed with ape in R 3.6.1. TCRdb holds this immuneACCESS table with in-frame rearrangements only. Some clones are missing; in checked studies, unresolved V genes explain under half, and the rest has no known cause. V and J calls and clone size are given by that table; D and trimming were obtained from the DNA. Counted in this sample were approximately 25,000 clones; 60% to 80% of them appeared once. Around 6.9% of the sample rests with the top ten.

As concerns this clone: The specificity of this receptor is unknown. Within one base of it there is no much larger clone, and no base qualities were kept.

To identify antigen-specific CD4+ T cell clonotypes by their expansion, the ViraFEST assay first stimulated PBMC with viral peptide pools and then applied TCR sequencing. After approximately eleven days of culture, CD4+ T cells were isolated with the EasySep CD4+ T cell isolation kit. Participants received two doses of either the BNT162b2 or the mRNA-1273 mRNA SARS-CoV-2 vaccine. None of the healthy vaccine recipients had a prior SARS-CoV-2 infection, which was confirmed by nucleocapsid antibody tests that came back negative both before and after vaccination. A few million PBMC per well were cultured with approximately 10 ug/ml peptides in IMDM containing roughly 5% human AB serum, around 10 IU/ml IL-2 and gentamicin. Half of the culture medium was replaced with fresh IL-2-containing medium on days 3 and 7. Unless otherwise noted, each peptide stimulation condition was cultured in triplicate wells. Using Ficoll-Paque Plus gradient centrifugation, PBMC were separated from whole blood and then either used fresh or cryopreserved at -140C. Overlapping peptide pools spanned the spike proteins of SARS-CoV-2 and the common cold coronaviruses HCoV-NL63, HCoV-OC43 and HCoV-229E. The QIAamp micro DNA kit was used to extract genomic DNA from the cultured CD4+ T cells.

This TCR derives from a human donor who received a COVID-19 vaccine. Some clones in this sample may be carry-over from other donors' samples. Sequencing was performed on CD4+ T cells from PBMCs cultured with SARS-CoV-2 spike peptides, taken after COVID-19 vaccination. The cell subset or site label, read with the paper, signifies: SARS-CoV-2 spike overlapping peptide pool stimulation.

Read as DNA, the sequence is TGTGCCAGCAGCCTAGGGAGTTTGAACACTGAAGCTTTCTTT. Translated, it reads CASSLGSLNTEAFF. The sequence links TRBV14 to TRBJ1-1, with the D gene not clear enough to name. The CDR3 spans 14 residues, from the cysteine through the phenylalanine. Solely the CDR3 DNA is kept, with 42 bases framed from the first base. V was cut back by 4 bases and J by 0 bases, leaving a gap of 9 bases between them. The germline V gene encodes CDR1 SGHDN and CDR2 FVKESK.